The 7 T cell receptor beta chains below were found in one sample sequenced in a study of cytomegalovirus exposure and HLA in healthy donors. The study ran its PCR with 60 Vbeta and 13 Jbeta primers. Profiling relied on immunoSEQ multiplex PCR, and the TCRdb table lists in-frame clones only, not all of them. The sample consists of 100,000 to 150,000 clones, roughly 80% of them appearing once. The sample was PBMCs. Receptors were obtained from a male donor in good health and CMV-seronegative.

CDR3 residues: CASSEYEYEQFF. The CDR3 DNA reads as TGTGCCAGCAGTGAATACGAGTATGAGCAGTTCTTC. This chain links TRBV2 with TRBJ2-1, with D uncertain. V gave up 2 bases and J gave up 8 bases, with 7 bases separating them. Germline V gene sequence: CDR1 SNHLY, CDR2 FYNNEI. CDR3 length: 12 residues. The full variable domain, in which reference TRBV2 and TRBJ2-1 provide the parts outside the CDR3, is EPEVTQTPSHQVTQMGQEVILRCVPISNHLYFYWYRQILGQKVEFLVSFYNNEISEKSEIFDDQFSVERPDGSNFTLKIRSTKLEDSAMYFCASSEYEYEQFFGPGTRLTVL.

This clone is a singleton in its sample. The genes are TRBV11-2 and TRBJ1-2; TRBD1 aligns across 8 bases. Trimming cost V 5 bases and J 4 bases; bases outside gene matches: 3. Germline V lookup: CDR1 SGHAT, CDR2 FQNNGV. This CDR3 comprises 13 residues. CDR3 residues: CASSPGTGYGYTF. The DNA for the CDR3 is TGTGCCAGCAGCCCCGGGACAGGCTATGGCTACACCTTC.

The CDR3 loop reads CASSLGRLNSYNEQFF. The DNA of the CDR3 is TGTGCCAGCAGTTTAGGCCGTTTAAACTCCTACAATGAGCAGTTCTTC. This chain joins TRBV27 and TRBJ2-1; D gene uncertain. CDR1 is MNHEY, CDR2 SMNVEV, per germline (reference sequence). V lost 2 bases and J lost 0, with 11 bases in between. The CDR3 sequence is 16 residues long.

The J gene is TRBJ2-3, the V gene TRBV5-4; no firm D call. CDR3 length: 13 residues. Germline V lookup: CDR1 SGHNT, CDR2 YYREEE (reference sequence). V dropped 4 bases and J dropped 0 bases, with 6 bases sitting between them. The CDR3 bases are TGTGCCAGCAGCCGAACTAGCACAGATACGCAGTATTTT. Amino acid sequence: CASSRTSTDTQYF.

This rearrangement joins TRBV5-1 to TRBJ2-7; possible D gene TRBD1, 5 bases. The CDR3 extends over 13 amino acids. Trimming removed 0 bases from V and 5 bases from J, with 9 bases in between. CDR1 is SGHRS, CDR2 YFSETQ, per germline. The CDR3 nucleotides read TGCGCCAGCAGCTTGGTAGGGGCCCACGAGCAGTACTTC. The encoded protein is CASSLVGAHEQYF.

This chain uses TRBV27 with TRBJ1-2; perhaps TRBD1 as D (6 bases). Looked up from germline, CDR1 is MNHEY and CDR2 is SMNVEV (reference sequence). The CDR3 is 13 amino acids. V was pared by 4 bases and J by 3 bases, with 9 bases between. For the CDR3, the DNA is TGTGCCAGCAGTTCACAGGGATACTATGGCTACACCTTC. This gives the protein CASSSQGYYGYTF.

The chain couples TRBV5-4 to TRBJ1-1; 7 nucleotides line up with TRBD1. V shed 0 bases and J 3 bases; nucleotides not matched to a gene: 11. The CDR3 runs 17 residues. CDR1 is SGHNT, CDR2 YYREEE, per germline (reference sequence). CDR3 bases: TGTGCCAGCAGCTTGGGGTTGAGGGGGCTGGGAGACACTGAAGCTTTCTTT. Translated: CASSLGLRGLGDTEAFF.